This T cell receptor (beta chain) came from a study of spatial heterogeneity in lung cancer. Overall study context: The study consistently detected more beta-chain than alpha-chain sequences. Study-level findings and limits: Ubiquitous expanded tumor TCRs surfaced in blood more at resection than they did at follow-up.

This clonotype is large (0.1 to 1%) by share. Its antigen is as yet unknown. Time point specified: sample taken at primary tumor resection. The authors sequenced whole RNA from tumor, nontumor lung or frozen PBMC without sorting. The donors comprised about 74 untreated early-stage non-small cell lung cancer patients. Carried by each TCR cDNA molecule was a unique molecular identifier. MiXCR was run by TCRdb on the 5' RACE reads, yielding one entry per CDR3 protein. Here the sample spans around 45,000 distinct CDR3 sequences, approximately 10% being singletons. Sequenced material: PBMCs, taken at surgery. The TCR comes from a female donor with early-stage non-small cell lung cancer.

This CDR3 is CASSAITGRTGELFF. The CDR3 DNA reads as TGTGCCAGCAGCGCCATCACGGGGAGGACCGGGGAGCTGTTTTTT. The rearrangement links TRBV7-8 to TRBJ2-2, with a possible D match to TRBD2 (6 bases). The CDR3 length is 15 residues. Germline CDR1 reads SGHVS; CDR2 reads FQNEAQ. V lost 5 bases, J lost 5 bases, and 15 bases lay in between. Combining the CDR3 with reference TRBV7-8 and TRBJ2-2 gives the whole variable domain GAGVSQSPRYKVAKRGQDVALRCDPISGHVSLFWYQQALGQGPEFLTYFQNEAQLDKSGLPSDRFFAERPEGSVSTLKIQRTQQEDSAVYLCASSAITGRTGELFFGEGSRLTVL.